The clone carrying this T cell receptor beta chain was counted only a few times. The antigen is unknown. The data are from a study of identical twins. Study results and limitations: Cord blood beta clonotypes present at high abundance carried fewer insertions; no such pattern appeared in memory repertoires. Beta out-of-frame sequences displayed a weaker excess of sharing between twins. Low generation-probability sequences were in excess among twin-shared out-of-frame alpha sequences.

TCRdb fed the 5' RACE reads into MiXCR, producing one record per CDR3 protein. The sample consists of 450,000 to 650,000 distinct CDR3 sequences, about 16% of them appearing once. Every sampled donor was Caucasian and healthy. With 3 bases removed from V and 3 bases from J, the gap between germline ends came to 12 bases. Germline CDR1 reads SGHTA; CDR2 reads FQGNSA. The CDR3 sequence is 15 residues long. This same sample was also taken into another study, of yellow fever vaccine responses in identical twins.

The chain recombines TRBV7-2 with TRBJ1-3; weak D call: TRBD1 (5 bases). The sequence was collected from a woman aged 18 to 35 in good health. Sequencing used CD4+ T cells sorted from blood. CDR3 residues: CASSLGPGSGNTIYF. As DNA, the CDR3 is TGTGCCAGCAGCTTGGGGCCCGGTAGTGGAAACACCATATATTTT.